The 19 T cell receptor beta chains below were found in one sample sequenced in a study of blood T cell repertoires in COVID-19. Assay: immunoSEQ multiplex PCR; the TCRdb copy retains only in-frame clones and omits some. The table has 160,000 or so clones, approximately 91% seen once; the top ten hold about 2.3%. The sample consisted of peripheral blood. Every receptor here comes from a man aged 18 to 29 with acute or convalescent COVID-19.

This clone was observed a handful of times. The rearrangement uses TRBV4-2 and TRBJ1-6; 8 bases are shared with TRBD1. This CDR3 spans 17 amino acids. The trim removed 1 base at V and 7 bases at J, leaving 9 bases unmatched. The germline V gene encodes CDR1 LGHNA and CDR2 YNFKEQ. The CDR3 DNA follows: TGTGCCAGCAGCCAAGCCAACAGGGGGGAAAGGAATTCACCCCTCCACTTT. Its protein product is CASSQANRGERNSPLHF.

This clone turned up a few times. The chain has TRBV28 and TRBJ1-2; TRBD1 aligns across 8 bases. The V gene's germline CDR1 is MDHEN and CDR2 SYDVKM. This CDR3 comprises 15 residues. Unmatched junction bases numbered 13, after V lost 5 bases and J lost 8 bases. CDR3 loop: CASSPRQGYDRGYTF. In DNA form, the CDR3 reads TGTGCCAGCAGTCCTCGACAGGGGTACGATAGAGGCTACACCTTC.

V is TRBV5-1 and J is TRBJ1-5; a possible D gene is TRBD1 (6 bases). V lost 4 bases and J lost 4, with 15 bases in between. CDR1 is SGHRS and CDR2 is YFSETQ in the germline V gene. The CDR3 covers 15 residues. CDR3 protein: CASSKSGTPNQPQHF. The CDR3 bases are TGCGCCAGCAGCAAATCCGGGACACCGAATCAGCCCCAGCATTTT.

DNA for the CDR3: TGCGCCAGCAGCCGGGGACAGGGGGCGAGGGGTCCCGAGCAGTACTTC. Translated, it gives CASSRGQGARGPEQYF. The J gene is TRBJ2-7, the V gene TRBV5-1; TRBD1 aligns across 12 bases. CDR1 SGHRS and CDR2 YFSETQ come from the germline V gene. CDR3 length: 16 amino acids. Losses at the gene ends were 4 bases for V and 6 bases for J; bases not matched to a gene: 11.

CDR3 coding DNA: TGTGCCAGCAGTGAAGAAAAGACTAGCGGGAGAACGGCCAAAAACATTCAGTACTTC. It codes for CASSEEKTSGRTAKNIQYF. The chain uses TRBV2 and TRBJ2-4; 12 nucleotides match TRBD2. Germline V CDR1 and CDR2: SNHLY, FYNNEI. The J segment lost 1 base and the V segment lost 1 base, leaving 8 bases of the junction unmatched. The CDR3 totals 19 residues. The full variable domain, its missing parts supplied by reference TRBV2 and TRBJ2-4, is EPEVTQTPSHQVTQMGQEVILRCVPISNHLYFYWYRQILGQKVEFLVSFYNNEISEKSEIFDDQFSVERPDGSNFTLKIRSTKLEDSAMYFCASSEEKTSGRTAKNIQYFGAGTRLSVL.

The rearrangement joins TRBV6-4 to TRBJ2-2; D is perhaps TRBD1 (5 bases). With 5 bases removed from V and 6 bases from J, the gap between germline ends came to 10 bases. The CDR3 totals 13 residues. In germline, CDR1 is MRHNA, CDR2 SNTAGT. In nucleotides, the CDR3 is TGTGCCAGCAGTCGCAGGGAATCCGGGGAGCTGTTTTTT. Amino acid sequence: CASSRRESGELFF.

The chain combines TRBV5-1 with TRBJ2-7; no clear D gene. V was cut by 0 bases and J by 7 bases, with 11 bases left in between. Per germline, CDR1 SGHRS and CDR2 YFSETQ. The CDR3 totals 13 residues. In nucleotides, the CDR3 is TGCGCCAGCAGCTTGGCCGGCACAGAGGAGCAGTACTTC. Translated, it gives CASSLAGTEEQYF.

CDR3 nucleotides: TGTGCCAGCAGTTTAACCCCGCCTAGGGGCTATGGCTACACCTTC. Amino acid sequence: CASSLTPPRGYGYTF. The chain employs TRBV27 and TRBJ1-2; perhaps TRBD1 as D (5 bases). V was clipped by 2 bases and J by 4 bases, with 14 bases between them. In germline, CDR1 is MNHEY, CDR2 SMNVEV (reference sequence). The CDR3 runs 15 residues.

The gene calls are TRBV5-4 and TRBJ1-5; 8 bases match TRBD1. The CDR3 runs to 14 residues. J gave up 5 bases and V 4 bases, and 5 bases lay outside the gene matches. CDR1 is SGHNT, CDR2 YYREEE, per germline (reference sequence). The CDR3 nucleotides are TGTGCCAGCAGCCCTGGACAGGGCGATCAGCCCCAGCATTTT. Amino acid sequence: CASSPGQGDQPQHF.

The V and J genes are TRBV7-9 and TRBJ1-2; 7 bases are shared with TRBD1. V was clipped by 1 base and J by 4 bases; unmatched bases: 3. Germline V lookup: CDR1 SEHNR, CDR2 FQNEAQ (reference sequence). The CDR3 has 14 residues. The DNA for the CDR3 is TGTGCCAGCAGCTTAGTGGGGGACAGCTATGGCTACACCTTC. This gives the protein CASSLVGDSYGYTF.

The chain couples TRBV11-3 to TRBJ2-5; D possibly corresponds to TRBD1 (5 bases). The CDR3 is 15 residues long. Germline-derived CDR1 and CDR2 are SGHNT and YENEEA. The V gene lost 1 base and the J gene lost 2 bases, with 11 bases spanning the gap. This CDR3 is CASSLGGNSQETQYF. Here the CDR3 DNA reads TGTGCCAGCAGCTTAGGGGGCAACTCGCAAGAGACCCAGTACTTC.

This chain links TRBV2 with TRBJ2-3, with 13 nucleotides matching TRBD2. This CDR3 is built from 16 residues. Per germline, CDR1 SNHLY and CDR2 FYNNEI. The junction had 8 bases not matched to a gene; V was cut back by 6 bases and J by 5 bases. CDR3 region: CASRAGLAGEEDTQYF. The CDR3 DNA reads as TGTGCCAGCAGGGCCGGACTAGCGGGAGAGGAAGATACGCAGTATTTT.

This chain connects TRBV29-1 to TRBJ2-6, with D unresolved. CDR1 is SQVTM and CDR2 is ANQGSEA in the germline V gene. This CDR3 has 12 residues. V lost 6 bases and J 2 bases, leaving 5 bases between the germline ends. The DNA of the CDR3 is TGCAGCGTACAGACTGGGGCCAACGTCCTGACTTTC. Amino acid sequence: CSVQTGANVLTF.

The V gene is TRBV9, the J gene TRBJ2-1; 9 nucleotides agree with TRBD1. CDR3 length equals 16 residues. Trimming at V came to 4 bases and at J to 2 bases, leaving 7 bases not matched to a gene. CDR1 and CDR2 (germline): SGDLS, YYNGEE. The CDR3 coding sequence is TGTGCCAGCAGCTCGGGACAGGGTCAAGCCTACAATGAGCAGTTCTTC. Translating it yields CASSSGQGQAYNEQFF.

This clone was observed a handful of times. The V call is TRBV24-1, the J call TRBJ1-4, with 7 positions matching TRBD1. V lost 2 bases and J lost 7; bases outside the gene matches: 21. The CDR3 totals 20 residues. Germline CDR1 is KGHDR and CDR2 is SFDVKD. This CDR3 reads CATSDSPCSGQRTVGEKLFF. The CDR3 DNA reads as TGTGCCACCAGTGATTCCCCTTGTTCGGGACAGAGAACGGTGGGTGAAAAACTGTTTTTT.

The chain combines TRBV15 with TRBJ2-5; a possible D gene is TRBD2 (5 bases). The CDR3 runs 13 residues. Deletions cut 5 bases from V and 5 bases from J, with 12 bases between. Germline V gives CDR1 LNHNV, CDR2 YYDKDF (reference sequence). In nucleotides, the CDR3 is TGTGCCACCAGCGGAACTAGTGTGGAGACCCAGTACTTC. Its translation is CATSGTSVETQYF.

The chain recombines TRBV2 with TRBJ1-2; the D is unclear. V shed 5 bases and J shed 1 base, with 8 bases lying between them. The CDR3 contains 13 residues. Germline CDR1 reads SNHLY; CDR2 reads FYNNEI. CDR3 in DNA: TGTGCCAGCAGTTCGGGTCTTAACTATGGCTACACCTTC. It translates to CASSSGLNYGYTF.

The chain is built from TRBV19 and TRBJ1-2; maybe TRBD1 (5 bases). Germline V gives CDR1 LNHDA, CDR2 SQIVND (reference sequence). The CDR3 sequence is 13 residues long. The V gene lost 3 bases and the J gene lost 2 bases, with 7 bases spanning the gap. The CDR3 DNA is TGTGCCAGTAGTATCTCAGGGAACTATGGCTACACCTTC. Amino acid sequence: CASSISGNYGYTF. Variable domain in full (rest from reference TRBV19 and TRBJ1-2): DGGITQSPKYLFRKEGQNVTLSCEQNLNHDAMYWYRQDPGQGLRLIYYSQIVNDFQKGDIAEGYSVSREKKESFPLTVTSAQKNPTAFYLCASSISGNYGYTFGSGTRLTVV.

CDR3 protein: CSANPSNEQFF. DNA of the CDR3: TGCAGTGCTAATCCCTCGAATGAGCAGTTCTTC. The chain recombines TRBV20-1 with TRBJ2-1; D is uncertain. Germline V CDR1 and CDR2: DFQATT, SNEGSKA (reference sequence). Trimming shortened V by 4 bases and J by 7 bases, and 8 bases separated the two germline ends. The CDR3 totals 11 residues.